This TCR beta chain stems from a study of PD-1 and CTLA-4 blockade in melanoma. The CDR3 runs 17 residues. Germline V CDR1 and CDR2: KGHDR, SFDVKD. V dropped 2 bases and J dropped 2 bases, with 18 bases sitting between them. Assay: immunoSEQ multiplex PCR; the TCRdb copy retains only in-frame clones and omits some. The sample holds 16,000 or so clones, roughly two thirds seen once. The receptor's source is a human donor with melanoma. The material was CD8+ T cells from peripheral blood, obtained before anti-PD-1 treatment. The chain has TRBV24-1 and TRBJ2-7, with a tentative D call TRBD1 (5 bases). The CDR3 is CATSDSRPPGPPYEQYF. The DNA of the CDR3 is TGTGCCACCAGTGATTCTAGGCCTCCAGGGCCCCCCTACGAGCAGTACTTC.